These T cell receptor beta chains were read from a single sample in a study of cytomegalovirus exposure and HLA in healthy donors. Here immunoSEQ multiplex PCR was the method, and the copy in TCRdb shows in-frame clones only, minus some. This table has about 160,000 clones, 60% to 85% appearing once. Sequenced: PBMCs. These receptors all come from a woman in her 30s in good health and CMV-seronegative. CDR3s include the opening cysteine and the closing phenylalanine or tryptophan. The D gene is left open where the match is weak. Only some rows state a clone size, as once, few, many or a class for expanded clones.

clone_size d_call j_call v_call cdr3_aa cdr3_nt
- - TRBJ1-1 TRBV19 CASSIPSQTGNTEAFF TGTGCCAGTAGTATACCCTCCCAGACAGGGAACACTGAAGCTTTCTTT
- TRBD2 TRBJ2-5 TRBV5-4 CASSQLAGGPRETQYF TGTGCCAGCAGCCAACTAGCGGGGGGGCCTAGGGAGACCCAGTACTTC
- - TRBJ2-5 TRBV18 CASSFSGELRQETQYF TGTGCCAGCTCTTTCTCGGGGGAGTTGCGTCAAGAGACCCAGTACTTC
- - TRBJ1-1 TRBV5-1 CASSLELPGFTEAFF TGCGCCAGCAGCTTGGAACTCCCAGGGTTCACTGAAGCTTTCTTT
- TRBD2 TRBJ2-7 TRBV28 CASLPVGEGSYEQYF TGTGCCAGCCTACCGGTCGGGGAGGGCTCCTACGAGCAGTACTTC
- - TRBJ1-1 TRBV29-1 CSRGTEAFF TGCAGCAGGGGGACTGAAGCTTTCTTT
- TRBD2 TRBJ2-7 TRBV19 CASSFGEGSYEQYF TGTGCCAGTAGTTTCGGGGAGGGGTCCTACGAGCAGTACTTC
- - TRBJ1-1 TRBV29-1 CSARDLTEAFF TGCAGCGCACGGGATCTCACTGAAGCTTTCTTT
- TRBD2 TRBJ2-2 TRBV2 CASRGRGGSANTGELFF TGTGCCAGCCGGGGGCGGGGGGGGAGCGCGAACACCGGGGAGCTGTTTTTT
- - TRBJ2-7 TRBV29-1 CSVGNQGYEQYF TGCAGCGTTGGTAATCAGGGGTACGAGCAGTACTTC
once - TRBJ2-5 TRBV5-4 CASSSPRDSWETQYF TGTGCCAGCAGCTCGCCGCGGGACTCCTGGGAGACCCAGTACTTC
- TRBD1 TRBJ2-5 TRBV5-4 CASSLGQGETVTQYF TGTGCCAGCAGCTTGGGCCAGGGGGAAACGGTGACCCAGTACTTC
- - TRBJ2-5 TRBV13 CASSFSGILERTQYF TGTGCCAGCAGCTTCTCCGGGATCCTTGAAAGAACCCAGTACTTC
few - TRBJ2-5 TRBV15 CATSREPGETQYF TGTGCCACCAGCAGAGAACCGGGGGAGACCCAGTACTTC
- TRBD1 TRBJ1-2 TRBV19 CASSETGGASYGYTF TGTGCCAGCTCAGAGACAGGGGGCGCCTCCTATGGCTACACCTTC
once - TRBJ2-5 TRBV18 CASSPGTTRETQYF TGTGCCAGCTCACCAGGGACAACGCGGGAGACCCAGTACTTC
- TRBD1 TRBJ1-2 TRBV29-1 CSIYAPNRGGYGYTF TGCAGCATCTACGCCCCCAACAGGGGTGGCTATGGCTACACCTTC
- - TRBJ1-4 TRBV4-1 CASSQVPLNEKLFF TGCGCCAGCAGCCAAGTCCCCCTCAATGAAAAACTGTTTTTT
- - TRBJ1-1 TRBV6-5 CASSYTTNTEAFF TGTGCCAGCAGTTACACTACCAACACTGAAGCTTTCTTT
- TRBD2 TRBJ2-2 TRBV29-1 CSVFTGLAGTGELFF TGCAGCGTGTTTACGGGACTAGCGGGGACCGGGGAGCTGTTTTTT
- TRBD2 TRBJ2-1 TRBV7-9 CASSLGYEGLAAYNEQFF TGTGCCAGCAGCTTAGGGTATGAGGGACTAGCGGCTTACAATGAGCAGTTCTTC
- - TRBJ1-5 TRBV19 CASTPGWGSYSNQPQHF TGTGCCAGTACCCCAGGGTGGGGATCTTATAGCAATCAGCCCCAGCATTTT
- - TRBJ2-2 TRBV4-1 CASSQGSGEQTGELFF TGCGCCAGCAGCCAAGGTTCCGGGGAGCAGACCGGGGAGCTGTTTTTT
- - TRBJ2-2 TRBV27 CASSQLAPYEPGELFF TGTGCCAGCAGTCAACTAGCCCCCTACGAGCCCGGGGAGCTGTTTTTT
- - TRBJ1-2 TRBV20-1 CSARDLYGYTF TGCAGTGCTAGAGATCTCTATGGCTACACCTTC
- TRBD1 TRBJ2-7 TRBV5-4 CASSLAGGGDEQYF TGTGCCAGCAGCTTGGCAGGGGGCGGCGACGAGCAGTACTTC
- - TRBJ1-5 TRBV19 CASSLATGLGNQPQHF TGTGCCAGTAGTTTAGCGACAGGCCTTGGCAATCAGCCCCAGCATTTT
- TRBD1 TRBJ1-1 TRBV30 CAERQGNTEAFF TGTGCCGAGAGACAGGGGAACACTGAAGCTTTCTTT
- - TRBJ1-4 TRBV18 CASSPQGGEEKLFF TGTGCCAGCTCACCACAGGGAGGAGAGGAAAAACTGTTTTTT
- TRBD2 TRBJ2-3 TRBV9 CASSVLSGVTDTQYF TGTGCCAGCAGCGTCCTTAGCGGGGTCACAGATACGCAGTATTTT
- TRBD2 TRBJ2-3 TRBV5-1 CASSLFPSGGQADTQYF TGCGCCAGCAGCTTGTTTCCTAGCGGGGGGCAGGCAGATACGCAGTATTTT
- TRBD1 TRBJ1-1 TRBV6-1 CASSGPGQMNTEAFF TGTGCCAGCAGTGGGCCGGGACAGATGAACACTGAAGCTTTCTTT
- - TRBJ1-2 TRBV28 CASLRGKDYGYTF TGTGCCAGCCTTAGGGGCAAAGACTATGGCTACACCTTC
- - TRBJ1-1 TRBV18 CASSLWEGATEAFF TGTGCCAGCTCTCTCTGGGAGGGAGCCACTGAAGCTTTCTTT
- - TRBJ2-5 TRBV7-9 CASSSRVITGVETQYF TGTGCCAGCAGCTCCAGGGTTATAACGGGGGTGGAGACCCAGTACTTC
- - TRBJ2-5 TRBV5-1 CASSQQETQYF TGCGCCAGCAGCCAGCAAGAGACCCAGTACTTC
- TRBD2 TRBJ2-5 TRBV19 CASSIGGRRGGQETQYF TGTGCCAGTAGTATAGGAGGTCGTCGCGGGGGGCAAGAGACCCAGTACTTC
- - TRBJ1-2 TRBV30 CAWSGATDGYTF TGTGCCTGGAGTGGGGCTACGGATGGCTACACCTTC
- - TRBJ2-2 TRBV5-4 CASSLHGANTGELFF TGTGCCAGCAGCTTGCACGGGGCGAACACCGGGGAGCTGTTTTTT
- - TRBJ2-5 TRBV5-1 CASSLTAGVGETQYF TGCGCCAGCAGCTTAACCGCAGGGGTGGGGGAGACCCAGTACTTC
- TRBD1 TRBJ1-1 TRBV18 CASSPRGVEIAEAFF TGTGCCAGCTCACCCAGGGGGGTCGAGATTGCTGAAGCTTTCTTT
- - TRBJ2-7 TRBV18 CASSPQGRGSYEQYF TGTGCCAGCTCACCTCAGGGCAGGGGCTCCTACGAGCAGTACTTC
- - TRBJ1-1 TRBV19 CASSNRDIEAFF TGTGCCAGTAGTAATAGGGACATTGAAGCTTTCTTT